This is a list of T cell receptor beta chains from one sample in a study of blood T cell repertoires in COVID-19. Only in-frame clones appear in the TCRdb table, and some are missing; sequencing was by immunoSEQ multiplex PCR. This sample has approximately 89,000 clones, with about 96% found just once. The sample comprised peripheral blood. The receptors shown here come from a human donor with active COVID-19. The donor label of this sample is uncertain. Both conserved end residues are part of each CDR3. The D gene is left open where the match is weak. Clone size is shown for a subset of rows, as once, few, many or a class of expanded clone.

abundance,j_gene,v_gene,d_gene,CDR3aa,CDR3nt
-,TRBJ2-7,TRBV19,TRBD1,CASSIRQGPYEQYF,TGTGCCAGTAGTATACGACAGGGCCCCTACGAGCAGTACTTC
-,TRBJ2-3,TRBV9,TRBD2,CASSVGTSGSGDTQYF,TGTGCCAGCAGCGTAGGGACTAGCGGGAGTGGAGATACGCAGTATTTT
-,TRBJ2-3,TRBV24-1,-,CATSDRTTSNTDTQYF,TGTGCCACCAGTGACAGGACTACTTCTAACACAGATACGCAGTATTTT
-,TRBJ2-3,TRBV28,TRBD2,CASRGSGSTDTQYF,TGTGCCAGCAGAGGTAGCGGGAGCACAGATACGCAGTATTTT
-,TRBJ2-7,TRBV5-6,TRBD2,CASRIAGGSHEQYF,TGTGCCAGCAGGATAGCGGGGGGCTCTCACGAGCAGTACTTC
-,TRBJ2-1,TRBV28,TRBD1,CASSIVTGGGNEQFF,TGTGCCAGCAGCATTGTGACAGGGGGCGGGAATGAGCAGTTCTTC
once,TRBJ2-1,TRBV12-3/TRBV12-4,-,CASISGRYNEQFF,TGTGCCAGCATCTCAGGGCGCTACAATGAGCAGTTCTTC
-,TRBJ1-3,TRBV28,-,CASSGGSLDGNTIYF,TGTGCCAGCAGTGGGGGGAGCTTGGATGGAAACACCATATATTTT
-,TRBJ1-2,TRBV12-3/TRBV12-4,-,CASSPGQNYGYTF,TGTGCCAGCAGTCCGGGTCAGAACTATGGCTACACCTTC
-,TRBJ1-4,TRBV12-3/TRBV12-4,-,CASSFGEREKLFF,TGTGCCAGCAGTTTTGGGGAGCGAGAAAAACTGTTTTTT
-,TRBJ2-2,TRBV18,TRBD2,CASSPVSSGYTGELFF,TGTGCCAGCTCACCAGTATCTAGCGGTTACACCGGGGAGCTGTTTTTT
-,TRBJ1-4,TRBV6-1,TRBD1,CASSDPGGSEKLFF,TGTGCCAGCAGTGATCCAGGGGGTAGTGAAAAACTGTTTTTT
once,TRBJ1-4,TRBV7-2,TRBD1,CASSFAGGFNEKLFF,TGTGCCAGCAGCTTCGCAGGGGGTTTTAATGAAAAACTGTTTTTT
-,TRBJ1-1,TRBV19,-,CASRTDLNTEAFF,TGTGCCAGTAGGACAGATTTGAACACTGAAGCTTTCTTT
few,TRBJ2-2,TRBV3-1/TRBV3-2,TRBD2,CASSPSGTGELFF,TGTGCCAGCAGCCCTAGCGGCACCGGGGAGCTGTTTTTT
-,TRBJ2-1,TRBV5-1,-,CASSLGGHEQFF,TGCGCCAGCAGCTTGGGAGGTCATGAGCAGTTCTTC
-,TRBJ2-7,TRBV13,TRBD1,CASSATGGGSLGEQYF,TGTGCCAGCAGCGCAACAGGGGGCGGGAGCCTTGGGGAGCAGTACTTC
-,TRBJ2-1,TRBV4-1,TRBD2,CASSQAFPALAGGPGNEQFF,TGCGCCAGCAGCCAGGCATTTCCCGCGTTAGCGGGGGGGCCGGGAAATGAGCAGTTCTTC
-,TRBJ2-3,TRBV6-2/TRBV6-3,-,CASSSRAWTDTQYF,TGTGCCAGCAGTTCCAGGGCTTGGACAGATACGCAGTATTTT
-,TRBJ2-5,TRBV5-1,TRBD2,CASSPGLVPEQETQYF,TGCGCCAGCAGCCCCGGACTAGTCCCGGAACAAGAGACCCAGTACTTC
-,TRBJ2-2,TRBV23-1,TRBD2,CASSPTGGRGGELFF,TGCGCCAGCAGTCCGACGGGGGGTCGGGGCGGGGAGCTGTTTTTT
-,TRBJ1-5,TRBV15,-,CATSLDMNQPQHF,TGTGCCACCAGCCTGGACATGAATCAGCCCCAGCATTTT
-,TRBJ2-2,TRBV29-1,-,CSAQSPAGELFF,TGCAGCGCCCAGTCACCCGCCGGGGAGCTGTTTTTT
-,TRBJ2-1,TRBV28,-,CASRRGNRGQFF,TGTGCCAGCAGACGGGGAAACAGAGGGCAGTTCTTC
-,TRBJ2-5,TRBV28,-,CASSMPGGPQETQYF,TGTGCCAGCAGTATGCCAGGTGGTCCTCAAGAGACCCAGTACTTC
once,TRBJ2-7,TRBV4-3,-,CASSQDPQEQYF,TGCGCCAGCAGCCAAGATCCACAGGAGCAGTACTTC
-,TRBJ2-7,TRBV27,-,CASSLELGTYEQYF,TGTGCCAGCAGTTTAGAGTTGGGCACCTACGAGCAGTACTTC
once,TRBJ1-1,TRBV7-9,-,CASSFLPTEAFF,TGTGCCAGCAGCTTTCTTCCCACTGAAGCTTTCTTT
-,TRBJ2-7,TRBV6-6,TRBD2,CASTNGGKGYEQYF,TGTGCCAGCACCAACGGGGGGAAAGGCTACGAGCAGTACTTC
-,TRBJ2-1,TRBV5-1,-,CASSPNGGGEQFF,TGCGCCAGCAGCCCGAACGGCGGCGGTGAGCAGTTCTTC
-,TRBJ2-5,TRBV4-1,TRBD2,CASSQALAGGRETQYF,TGCGCCAGCAGCCAAGCACTAGCGGGGGGGCGGGAGACCCAGTACTTC
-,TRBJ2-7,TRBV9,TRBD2,CASSPRFGTNSYEQYF,TGTGCCAGCAGCCCCCGTTTCGGGACTAACTCCTACGAGCAGTACTTC
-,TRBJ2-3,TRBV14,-,CASSQESGYYTQYF,TGTGCCAGCAGCCAAGAGAGCGGATACTATACGCAGTATTTT
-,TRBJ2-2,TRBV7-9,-,CASSPFGNPWSTGELFF,TGTGCCAGCAGCCCTTTCGGGAATCCCTGGTCCACCGGGGAGCTGTTTTTT
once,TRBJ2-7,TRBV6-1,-,CASSDVREQYF,TGTGCCAGCAGTGACGTCCGCGAGCAGTACTTC
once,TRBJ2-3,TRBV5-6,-,CASSFRGRGTDTQYF,TGTGCCAGCAGCTTCCGGGGGAGGGGGACAGATACGCAGTATTTT
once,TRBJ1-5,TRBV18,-,CASSQETGFVQPQHF,TGTGCCAGCTCACAGGAGACAGGTTTCGTTCAGCCCCAGCATTTT
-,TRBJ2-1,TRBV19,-,CATSGTAGQHNEQFF,TGTGCCACCAGCGGAACGGCGGGACAGCACAATGAGCAGTTCTTC
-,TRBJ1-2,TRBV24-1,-,CATSPQGSGYTF,TGTGCCACCAGTCCGCAGGGCAGTGGCTACACCTTC
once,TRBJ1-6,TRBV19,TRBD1,CASSPDRGDSPLHF,TGTGCCAGTAGCCCGGACAGGGGCGATTCACCCCTCCACTTT
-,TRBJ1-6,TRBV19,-,CASSIPETGTYF,TGTGCCAGTAGTATTCCCGAGACAGGTACTTACTTT
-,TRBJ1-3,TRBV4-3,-,CASSQFQGPSGNTIYF,TGCGCCAGCAGCCAATTCCAGGGCCCCTCTGGAAACACCATATATTTT